This T cell receptor (beta chain) was retrieved from a study of T-cell memory formation after mild COVID-19. The CDR3 runs to 16 residues. Germline V gene data show CDR1 as DFQATT and CDR2 as SNEGSKA (reference sequence). Trimming left V 5 bases short and J 0 bases short, with 17 bases between. This clonotype was seen only a few times. Its cognate antigen is unknown. Whole-study findings and limits: The appearance of some responding clones in pre-infection memory suggested that cross-reactive memory joined.

A single record per CDR3 protein comes from TCRdb applying MiXCR to the 5' RACE reads. The sample includes around 250,000 distinct CDR3 sequences, 15% of them seen just once. The chain has TRBV20-1 and TRBJ2-4; maybe TRBD2 (7 bases). This sequence originates from an adult woman who had mild COVID-19 (a few samples of this study predate the infection). Cell type and time point are not known. Input material: PBMCs or a T cell subset sorted from them (not recorded which). The CDR3 region is CSADKGGGLAKNIQYF. CDR3 nucleotide sequence: TGCAGTGCTGACAAAGGGGGGGGACTAGCCAAAAACATTCAGTACTTC.